Below are 14 T cell receptor beta chains sequenced from a single sample in a study of T cells in Graves' hyperthyroidism and ophthalmopathy. TCR beta CDR3 regions were amplified from RNA. RT-PCR in the first round (using the HTBI primer set) targeted the TCR CDR3. Each CDR3 protein gets one entry after TCRdb re-called the multiplex PCR reads with MiXCR. Of roughly 580,000 distinct CDR3 sequences listed, approximately 44% are singletons. Sequenced material: peripheral blood or thyroid tissue (not recorded which). These receptors all stem from a woman under 30 with Graves' hyperthyroidism.

The V gene is TRBV6-6, the J gene TRBJ1-5; unclear D gene. CDR1 MNHNY and CDR2 SVGAGI come from the germline V gene (reference sequence). The germline V and J ends were trimmed by 10 bases and 5 bases, with 3 bases remaining between them. This CDR3 comprises 9 residues. The CDR3 nucleotides are TGTGCCAACGATCAGCCCCAGCATTTT. This gives the protein CANDQPQHF.

The chain joins TRBV6-1 to TRBJ2-5; TRBD1 or TRBD2 may be the D gene (5 bases each). CDR3 length: 13 residues. The ends were cut back, 5 bases at V and 5 bases at J, with 12 bases in the middle. Germline loops: CDR1 MNHNS, CDR2 SASEGT. The CDR3, as DNA: TGTGCCAGCAGTTACCTTGGGACGGAGACCCAGTACTTC. Protein sequence: CASSYLGTETQYF.

The chain is built from TRBV20-1 and TRBJ2-2, with 10 bases matching TRBD1. In germline, CDR1 is DFQATT, CDR2 SNEGSKA (reference sequence). The CDR3 covers 17 residues. J gave up 8 bases and V 3 bases, and 15 bases lay outside the gene matches. The DNA of the CDR3 is TGCAGTGCTAGTGGGACAGGGGCGTTTTCACGTCTAGGGGAGCTGTTTTTT. Encoded protein: CSASGTGAFSRLGELFF.

Regarding this clonotype: Given the absence of the conserved phenylalanine or tryptophan at the CDR3 end, a read error is likely. The DNA is omitted, as the CDR3 cannot be located on it reliably, and the CDR3 follows TCRdb's listing. The chain employs TRBV7-9 and TRBJ2-7. The length of the CDR3 is 11 amino acids, counting both ends. Per germline, CDR1 SEHNR and CDR2 FQNEAQ (reference sequence). CDR3 protein: CASRLSGGVND.

This clonotype occurred many times. The chain employs TRBV14 and TRBJ1-2; D gene ambiguous. The CDR3 consists of 13 residues. Trimming removed 4 bases at V and 4 bases at J, with 10 bases between. Germline V gene data show CDR1 as SGHDN and CDR2 as FVKESK. The CDR3 DNA is TGTGCCAGCAGCCCGGGCCAGCTCTATGGCTACACCTTC. Translation gives CASSPGQLYGYTF. Filled out from reference TRBV14 and TRBJ1-2, the complete variable domain reads EAGVTQFPSHSVIEKGQTVTLRCDPISGHDNLYWYRRVMGKEIKFLLHFVKESKQDESGMPNNRFLAERTGGTYSTLKVQPAELEDSGVYFCASSPGQLYGYTFGSGTRLTVV.

Note on this clonotype: A read error may be the cause here, since a much bigger clone is one base away. This is likely a read error, given that the CDR3 carries no conserved phenylalanine or tryptophan at its end. V gene TRBV2 combines with J gene TRBJ1-5, with D unclear. The CDR3 runs to 12 residues. Germline lookup yields CDR1 SNHLY and CDR2 FYNNEI. Deletions cut 7 bases from V and 7 bases from J, with 11 bases between. CDR3 amino acids: CASTTHSQPQHV. CDR3 nucleotide sequence: TGTGCCAGCACAACGCATTCCCAGCCCCAGCATGTT.

This clonotype was seen at least ten times. J is TRBJ1-6 and V is TRBV20-1; no clear D. V lost 0 bases to trimming and J lost 6 bases, with 9 bases between them. CDR1 and CDR2 (germline): DFQATT, SNEGSKA (reference sequence). This CDR3 region has 14 residues. The CDR3 sequence: CSAREPSGNSPLHF. The DNA of the CDR3 is TGCAGTGCTAGAGAACCGAGTGGTAATTCACCCCTCCACTTT.

There are many counts of this clonotype. V gene TRBV2 combines with J gene TRBJ1-6; no clear D gene. The CDR3 has 14 residues. Germline CDR1 SNHLY, CDR2 FYNNEI. V was shortened by 5 bases and J by 4 bases, with 9 bases between the two germline ends. CDR3 in DNA: TGTGCCAGCAGTTATGAAGCATATAATTCACCCCTCCACTTT. Amino acids: CASSYEAYNSPLHF.

This clonotype was detected ten times or more. J is TRBJ1-2 and V is TRBV10-3; TRBD1 matches at 7 bases. Germline V gene sequence: CDR1 ENHRY, CDR2 SYGVKD. The V gene end was trimmed by 2 bases and the J gene end by 2 bases; junction bases not matched to a gene: 2. This CDR3 has 14 amino acids. The DNA of the CDR3 is TGTGCCATCAGTGAGCCAGGGGGAAACTATGGCTACACCTTC. The encoded protein is CAISEPGGNYGYTF.

The table lists this clonotype with a few counts. The J gene is TRBJ1-2, the V gene TRBV2; 7 positions match TRBD1. Germline lookup yields CDR1 SNHLY and CDR2 FYNNEI. This CDR3 has 13 residues. V lost 6 bases to trimming and J lost 7 bases; unmatched junction nucleotides: 8. The CDR3 DNA follows: TGTGCCAGCAGCGACAGGGAAATCTTTGGCTACACCTTC. Translating it yields CASSDREIFGYTF.

The rearrangement uses TRBV7-6 and TRBJ1-3; no definite D call. V was trimmed by 1 base and J by 4 bases, leaving 11 bases between them. The CDR3 is 15 amino acids. CDR1 and CDR2 from the germline V gene are SGHVS and FNYEAQ. CDR3: CASSLDIRTGNTIYF. Here the CDR3 DNA reads TGTGCCAGCAGCTTAGATATCCGGACCGGAAACACCATATATTTT.

The J gene is TRBJ1-2, the V gene TRBV25-1, with a weak D call TRBD1 (5 bases). The CDR3 has 15 residues. V lost 6 bases to trimming and J lost 8 bases, with 22 bases between them. The V gene's germline CDR1 is MGHDK and CDR2 SYGVNS. CDR3 DNA: TGTGCCAGCAGCAGGCGGGGACGGGGAAGGCACGGCTACACCTTC. Protein: CASSRRGRGRHGYTF.

This clonotype was seen a few times. This chain joins TRBV2 and TRBJ1-5; no reliable D call. The germline gives CDR1 SNHLY, CDR2 FYNNEI. The ends were cut back, 4 bases at V and 3 bases at J, with 10 bases in the middle. This CDR3 has 14 residues. The CDR3 coding sequence is TGTGCCAGCAGTGCCAACAGTAACAATCAGCCCCAGCATTTT. This gives the protein CASSANSNNQPQHF.

This clonotype was observed a handful of times. The chain combines TRBV9 with TRBJ2-5, with 8 bases that match TRBD2. CDR1 is SGDLS, CDR2 YYNGEE, per germline. J was trimmed by 2 bases and V by 3 bases; bases with no gene match: 9. This CDR3 is built from 16 residues. The CDR3 region is CASSATRTGGQETQYF. DNA for the CDR3: TGTGCCAGCAGCGCCACAAGAACGGGAGGGCAAGAGACCCAGTACTTC. Full variable domain (remainder filled in from reference TRBV9 and TRBJ2-5): DSGVTQTPKHLITATGQRVTLRCSPRSGDLSVYWYQQSLDQGLQFLIQYYNGEERAKGNILERFSAQQFPDLHSELNLSSLELGDSALYFCASSATRTGGQETQYFGPGTRLLVL.